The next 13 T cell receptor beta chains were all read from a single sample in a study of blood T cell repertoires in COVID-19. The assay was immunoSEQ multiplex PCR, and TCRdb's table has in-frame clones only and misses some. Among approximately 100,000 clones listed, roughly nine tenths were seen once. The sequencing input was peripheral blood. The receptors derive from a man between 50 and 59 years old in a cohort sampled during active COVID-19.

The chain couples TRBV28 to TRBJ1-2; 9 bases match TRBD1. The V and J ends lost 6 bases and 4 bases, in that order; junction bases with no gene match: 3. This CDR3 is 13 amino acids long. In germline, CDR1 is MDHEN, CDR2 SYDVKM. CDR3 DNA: TGTGCCAGCAGGGGGGACAGGGCCTATGGCTACACCTTC. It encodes CASRGDRAYGYTF.

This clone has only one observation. DNA of the CDR3: TGTGCCATCAGGGGAAGTTTAACAGGGGCCAACTATGGCTACACCTTC. Translation: CAIRGSLTGANYGYTF. The rearrangement links TRBV10-3 to TRBJ1-2; 7 bases match TRBD1. Germline CDR1 reads ENHRY; CDR2 reads SYGVKD. CDR3 length: 16 amino acids. V shed 6 bases and J 2 bases; nucleotides not matched to a gene: 12.

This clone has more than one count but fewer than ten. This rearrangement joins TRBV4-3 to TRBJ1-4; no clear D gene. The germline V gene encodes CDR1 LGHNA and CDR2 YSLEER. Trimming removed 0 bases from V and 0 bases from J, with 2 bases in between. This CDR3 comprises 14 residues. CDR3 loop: CASSQDTTNEKLFF. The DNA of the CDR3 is TGCGCCAGCAGCCAAGACACAACTAATGAAAAACTGTTTTTT.

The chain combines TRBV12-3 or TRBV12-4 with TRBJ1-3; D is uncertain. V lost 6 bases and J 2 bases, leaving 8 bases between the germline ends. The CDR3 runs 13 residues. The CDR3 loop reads CASRPQAGNTIYF. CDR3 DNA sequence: TGTGCCAGCAGACCACAAGCTGGAAACACCATATATTTT.

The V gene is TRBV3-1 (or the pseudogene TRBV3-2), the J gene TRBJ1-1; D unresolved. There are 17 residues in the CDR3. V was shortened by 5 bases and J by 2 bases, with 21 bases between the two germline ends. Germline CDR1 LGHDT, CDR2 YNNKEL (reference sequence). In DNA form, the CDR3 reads TGTGCCAGCAGCAATCCCGAAGGAACGGGGAGTAACACTGAAGCTTTCTTT. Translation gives CASSNPEGTGSNTEAFF.

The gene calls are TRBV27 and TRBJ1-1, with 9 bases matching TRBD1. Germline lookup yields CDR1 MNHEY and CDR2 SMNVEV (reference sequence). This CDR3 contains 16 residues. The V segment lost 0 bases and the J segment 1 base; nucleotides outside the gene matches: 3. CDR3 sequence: CASSLSLTGGNTEAFF. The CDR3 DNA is TGTGCCAGCAGTTTATCCTTGACAGGGGGGAACACTGAAGCTTTCTTT.

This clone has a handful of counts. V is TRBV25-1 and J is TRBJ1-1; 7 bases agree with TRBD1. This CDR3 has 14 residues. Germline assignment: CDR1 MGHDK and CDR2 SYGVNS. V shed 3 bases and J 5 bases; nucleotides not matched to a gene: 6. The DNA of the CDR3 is TGTGCCAGCAGTGAGCTGACAGGGAGAACTGAAGCTTTCTTT. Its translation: CASSELTGRTEAFF.

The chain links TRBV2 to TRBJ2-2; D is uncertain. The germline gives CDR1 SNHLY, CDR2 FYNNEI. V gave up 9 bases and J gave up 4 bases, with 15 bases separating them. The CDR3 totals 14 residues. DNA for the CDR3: TGTGCCAGTACCGCACCAGTGGCCACCGGGGAGCTGTTTTTT. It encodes CASTAPVATGELFF.

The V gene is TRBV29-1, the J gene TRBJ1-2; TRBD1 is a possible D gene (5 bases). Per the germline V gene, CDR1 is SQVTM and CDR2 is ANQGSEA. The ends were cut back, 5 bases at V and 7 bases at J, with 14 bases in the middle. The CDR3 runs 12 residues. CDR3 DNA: TGCAGCGTTTTCCCCAGGGAATCTGGCTACACCTTC. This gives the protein CSVFPRESGYTF.

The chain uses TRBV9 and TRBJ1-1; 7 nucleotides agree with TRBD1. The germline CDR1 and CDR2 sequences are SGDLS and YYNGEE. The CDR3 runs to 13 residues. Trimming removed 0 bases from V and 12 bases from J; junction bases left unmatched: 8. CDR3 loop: CASSVGQGDASFF. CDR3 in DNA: TGTGCCAGCAGCGTAGGACAGGGAGATGCGTCTTTCTTT. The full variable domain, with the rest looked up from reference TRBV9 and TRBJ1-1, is DSGVTQTPKHLITATGQRVTLRCSPRSGDLSVYWYQQSLDQGLQFLIQYYNGEERAKGNILERFSAQQFPDLHSELNLSSLELGDSALYFCASSVGQGDASFFGQGTRLTVV.

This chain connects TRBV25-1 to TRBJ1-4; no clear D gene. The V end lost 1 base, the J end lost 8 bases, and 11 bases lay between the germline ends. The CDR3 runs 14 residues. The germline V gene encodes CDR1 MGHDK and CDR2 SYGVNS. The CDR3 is CASSEWQREEKLFF. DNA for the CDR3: TGTGCCAGCAGTGAATGGCAGAGGGAGGAAAAACTGTTTTTT.

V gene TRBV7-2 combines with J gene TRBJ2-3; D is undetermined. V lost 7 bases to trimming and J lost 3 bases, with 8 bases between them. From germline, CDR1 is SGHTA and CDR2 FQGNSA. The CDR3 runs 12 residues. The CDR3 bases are TGTGCCAGCACCCTTGCGACAGATACGCAGTATTTT. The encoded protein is CASTLATDTQYF.

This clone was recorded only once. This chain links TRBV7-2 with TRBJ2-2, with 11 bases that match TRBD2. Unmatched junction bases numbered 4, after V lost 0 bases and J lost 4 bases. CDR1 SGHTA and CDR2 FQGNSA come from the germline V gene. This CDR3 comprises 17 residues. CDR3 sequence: CASSLASGGAGTGELFF. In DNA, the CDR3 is TGTGCCAGCAGCTTAGCTAGCGGGGGGGCCGGCACCGGGGAGCTGTTTTTT.